Below, one T cell receptor beta chain is given with its context. Its specific antigen is unknown. Per-nucleotide qualities are absent, and no much larger clonotype sits a single base away. Separate from the roughly 660-subject first cohort, the validation cohort of some 130 subjects was the group to which the donors belonged. This specimen comes from a study of cytomegalovirus exposure and HLA in healthy donors (dated by TCRdb to about 2017). Context from the whole study: A later analysis indicated that the 100 to 150 validation repertoires were generated on the platform also employed for the approximately 690 repertoires of the first cohort. The aim of the study was to test whether cataloging public T cell receptors could identify signatures of past pathogen exposure. In addition to the first cohort of around 670 subjects, a separate validation cohort of approximately 130 different subjects was used. The study combined high-throughput TCR immunosequencing, statistical association of individual TCRs with disease status, and machine learning to predict cytomegalovirus infection status.

The protocol used for the library was the immunoSEQ multiplex PCR assay. Concerning the study's data processing: A statistical classification framework was built to diagnose cytomegalovirus status from the catalog of TCR beta chain sequences. TCRdb's version of the immuneACCESS table is confined to in-frame rearrangements and falls short of the full clone set. An unresolved V gene accounts for under half of the shortfall where checked; the remainder is of unknown origin. The V and J calls and clone size were taken over from that table, and D and trimming were inferred from the DNA. Here the sample has 150,000 to 200,000 clones; 86% occur a single time. The ten largest clones represent more than 1.4% of the sample. Trimming accounts for 4 bases at V and 1 base at J, while the number of junction bases matched to no gene is 5. The CDR3 holds 15 amino acids from the cysteine to the phenylalanine. Only the CDR3 portion is preserved as DNA: 45 bases, with reading frame beginning at the first base. Taken from the germline V gene, the CDR1 and CDR2 loops are SGHDN and FVKESK.

What the research found in general, with its limitations: While some public TCRs were present in many individuals, most TCR sequences turned up only very rarely across donors. The classifier was reported to diagnose cytomegalovirus status with high specificity and sensitivity in both the original and validation cohorts. A total of roughly 160 TCR beta chains were listed by the study as associated with cytomegalovirus. In vitro tests confirmed that a few of the cytomegalovirus-associated TCR beta chains recognize cytomegalovirus antigens. It was suggested by the authors that the approach could potentially be generalized to other disease states and immunological phenotypes. A later analysis had no HLA typing for the validation cohort, so co-occurrence there was scored across all 110 or so repertoires. A later analysis found that TCRs clustered in the first cohort also tended to co-occur in the 100 to 150 validation repertoires, with 94% of cluster scores above 0.

This sequence originates from a woman younger than 35 in good health and CMV-seronegative. The sequenced sample consisted of PBMCs. Recombination joined TRBV14 with TRBJ1-1; a stretch of 8 junction bases matches TRBD1. The CDR3 sequence is CASSPRTGRNTEAFF. The DNA sequence is as follows: TGTGCCAGCAGCCCGCGGACAGGGAGGAACACTGAAGCTTTCTTT.